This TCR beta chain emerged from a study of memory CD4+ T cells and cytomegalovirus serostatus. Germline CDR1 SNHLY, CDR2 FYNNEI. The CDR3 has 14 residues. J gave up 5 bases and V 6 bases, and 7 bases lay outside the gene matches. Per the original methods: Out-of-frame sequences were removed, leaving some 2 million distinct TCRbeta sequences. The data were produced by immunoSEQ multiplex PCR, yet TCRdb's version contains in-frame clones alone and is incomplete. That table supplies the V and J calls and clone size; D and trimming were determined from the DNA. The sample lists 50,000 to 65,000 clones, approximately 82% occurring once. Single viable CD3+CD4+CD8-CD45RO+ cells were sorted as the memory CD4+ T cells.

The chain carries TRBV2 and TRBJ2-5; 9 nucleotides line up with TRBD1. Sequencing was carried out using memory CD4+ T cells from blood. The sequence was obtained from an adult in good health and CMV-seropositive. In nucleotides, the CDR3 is TGTGCCAGCAGGGAGGGACAGGGATGGGAGACCCAGTACTTC. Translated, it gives CASREGQGWETQYF.